This T cell receptor beta chain was recovered during a study of T cells after yellow fever vaccination. They built TCR cDNA with 5'RACE template switching, a step that put in a universal primer site and UMIs. MiXCR, run by TCRdb on the 5' RACE reads, gives a single entry per CDR3 protein. The sample yields around 590,000 distinct CDR3 sequences, over 9% seen once. Whole-study findings and limits: The CD4 and CD8 compartments had a small share of their clonotypes in common. Peaking faster, on day 5 versus 15, the secondary response was nonetheless weaker.

The V end was cut by 7 bases, the J end by 7 bases, with 13 bases between. CDR3 size: 13 residues. The V gene's germline CDR1 is LNHDA and CDR2 SQIVND (reference sequence). This clonotype was counted between two and nine times. The antigen is undetermined. The sequencing used PBMCs, collected on the day of the yellow fever booster vaccination. This chain links TRBV19 with TRBJ2-2, with D perhaps TRBD2 (6 bases). This TCR came from a man in his thirties or forties who received the YFV17D yellow fever vaccine. CDR3 nucleotides: TGTGCCAGTATGTCGGGAGAGGGCGGGGAGCTGTTTTTT. Its protein is CASMSGEGGELFF.